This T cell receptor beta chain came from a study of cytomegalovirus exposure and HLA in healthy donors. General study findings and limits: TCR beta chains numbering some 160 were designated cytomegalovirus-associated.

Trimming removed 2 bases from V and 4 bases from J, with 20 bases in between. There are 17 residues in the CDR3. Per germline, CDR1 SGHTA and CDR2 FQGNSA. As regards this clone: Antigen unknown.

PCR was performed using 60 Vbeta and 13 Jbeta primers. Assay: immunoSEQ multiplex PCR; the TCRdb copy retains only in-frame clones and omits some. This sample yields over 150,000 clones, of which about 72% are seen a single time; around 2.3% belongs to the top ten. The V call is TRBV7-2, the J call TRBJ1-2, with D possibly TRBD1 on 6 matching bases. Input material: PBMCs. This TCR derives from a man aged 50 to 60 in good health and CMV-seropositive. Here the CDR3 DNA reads TGTGCCAGCAGCTTAATAGGGGCTGGGGGCTTAGTCTATGGCTACACCTTC. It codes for CASSLIGAGGLVYGYTF.